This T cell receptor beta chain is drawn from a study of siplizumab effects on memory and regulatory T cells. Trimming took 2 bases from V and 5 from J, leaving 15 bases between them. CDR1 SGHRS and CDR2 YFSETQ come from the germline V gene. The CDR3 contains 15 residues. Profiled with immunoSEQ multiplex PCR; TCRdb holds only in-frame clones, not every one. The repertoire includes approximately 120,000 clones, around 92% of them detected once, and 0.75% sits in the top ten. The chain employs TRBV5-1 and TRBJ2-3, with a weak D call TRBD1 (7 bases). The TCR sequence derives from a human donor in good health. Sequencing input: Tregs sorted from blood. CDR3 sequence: CASSLTGAGGDTQYF. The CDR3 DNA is TGCGCCAGCAGCTTAACAGGGGCCGGGGGAGATACGCAGTATTTT. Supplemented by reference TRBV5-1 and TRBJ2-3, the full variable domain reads KAGVTQTPRYLIKTRGQQVTLSCSPISGHRSVSWYQQTPGQGLQFLFEYFSETQRNKGNFPGRFSGRQFSNSRSEMNVSTLELGDSALYLCASSLTGAGGDTQYFGPGTRLTVL.